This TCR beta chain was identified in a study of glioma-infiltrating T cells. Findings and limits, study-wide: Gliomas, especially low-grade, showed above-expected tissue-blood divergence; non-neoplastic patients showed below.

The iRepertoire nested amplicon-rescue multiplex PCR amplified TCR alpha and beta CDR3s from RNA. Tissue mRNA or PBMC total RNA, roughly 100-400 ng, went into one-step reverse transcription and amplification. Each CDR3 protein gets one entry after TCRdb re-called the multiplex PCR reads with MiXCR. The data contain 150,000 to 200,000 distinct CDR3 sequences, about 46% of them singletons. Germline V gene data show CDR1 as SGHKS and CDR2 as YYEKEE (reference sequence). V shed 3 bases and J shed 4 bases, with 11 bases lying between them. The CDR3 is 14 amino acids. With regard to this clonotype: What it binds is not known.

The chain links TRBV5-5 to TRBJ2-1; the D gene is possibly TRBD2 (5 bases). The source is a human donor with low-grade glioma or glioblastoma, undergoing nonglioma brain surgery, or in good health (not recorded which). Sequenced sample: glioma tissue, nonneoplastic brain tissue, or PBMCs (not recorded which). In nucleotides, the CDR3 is TGTGCCAGCAGCTCCGCGGACTCTTACAATGAGCAGTTCTTC. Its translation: CASSSADSYNEQFF.